A single sample gave rise to the 18 T cell receptor beta chains below, sequenced in a study of T cell responses to AZD1222 COVID-19 vaccine. Profiled with immunoSEQ multiplex PCR; TCRdb holds only in-frame clones, not every one. The profile shows roughly 130,000 clones, 90% to 95% of them singletons. The sequencing used peripheral blood, collected on day 0 of AZD1222 vaccination. The source of these receptors is an adult in good health.

This clone has just one count. CDR3 DNA sequence: TGTGCCAGCCGGGACAGGGGGCCTCGGGAGCAGTACTTC. It yields the protein CASRDRGPREQYF. The chain couples TRBV2 to TRBJ2-7; 12 bases are shared with TRBD1. J was trimmed by 7 bases and V by 8 bases; bases with no gene match: 6. CDR1 and CDR2 (germline): SNHLY, FYNNEI. The CDR3 has 13 amino acids.

V is TRBV27 and J is TRBJ2-1, with a tentative D call TRBD2 (6 bases). V shed 3 bases and J shed 7 bases, with 7 bases lying between them. CDR3 length equals 12 residues. Germline lookup yields CDR1 MNHEY and CDR2 SMNVEV (reference sequence). CDR3 region: CASSFRENEQFF. The CDR3 region has the DNA TGTGCCAGCAGTTTCCGGGAGAATGAGCAGTTCTTC.

The chain carries TRBV10-1 and TRBJ1-2; 10 bases line up with TRBD1. Germline V gives CDR1 WNHNN, CDR2 SYGVQD (reference sequence). V shed 11 bases and J 11 bases; nucleotides not matched to a gene: 11. The CDR3 has 12 residues. CDR3 bases: TGCGCCGGGAAAAAAAGGGACAGGGGTTACACCTTC. Translated, it gives CAGKKRDRGYTF.

V gene TRBV28 combines with J gene TRBJ1-5; no clear D gene. Trimming shortened V by 6 bases and J by 3 bases, and 15 bases separated the two germline ends. The CDR3 runs to 15 residues. CDR1 is MDHEN and CDR2 is SYDVKM in the germline V gene. The CDR3 DNA reads as TGTGCCAGCAGACCCGACACGATGAACAATCAGCCCCAGCATTTT. It codes for CASRPDTMNNQPQHF.

The CDR3 region is CASSQGQGMNTEAFF. The DNA of the CDR3 is TGTGCCAGCAGCCAAGGACAGGGCATGAACACTGAAGCTTTCTTT. This rearrangement joins TRBV4-2 to TRBJ1-1; 7 bases are a match to TRBD1. J lost 0 bases, V lost 1 base, and 2 bases had no gene match. The CDR3 contains 15 residues. Germline V gives CDR1 LGHNA, CDR2 YNFKEQ.

As to this clone: No DNA is shown, since the ends of the CDR3 on it are uncertain; the CDR3 is the one TCRdb lists. V gene TRBV6-2 or TRBV6-3 combines with J gene TRBJ2-3; the table's D call, TRBD2, has no DNA check behind it. Counting both end residues, the CDR3 totals 13 amino acids. The V gene's germline CDR1 is MNHEY and CDR2 SVGEGT. CDR3 region: CASSSSETDTQYF.

The CDR3 DNA is TGTGCCAGCAGGTCGACTAGCGGGAGTTCAGCCGGGGGGACCCAGTACTTC. Its protein product is CASRSTSGSSAGGTQYF. The V call is TRBV5-4, the J call TRBJ2-5; the match to TRBD2 covers 12 bases. Trimming removed 5 bases from V and 7 bases from J; junction bases left unmatched: 15. The CDR3 has 17 residues. Germline V gene sequence: CDR1 SGHNT, CDR2 YYREEE (reference sequence).

This chain uses TRBV5-1 with TRBJ1-3; D gene unclear. The V end was cut by 7 bases, the J end by 3 bases, with 11 bases between. Germline assignment: CDR1 SGHRS and CDR2 YFSETQ. The CDR3 sequence is 13 residues long. The CDR3 sequence: CASRQQLGNTIYF. The DNA of the CDR3 is TGCGCCAGCCGGCAACAGCTTGGAAACACCATATATTTT.

This clone was seen a handful of times. The chain combines TRBV7-9 with TRBJ2-2; no clear D gene. The CDR3 spans 15 residues. The V gene's germline CDR1 is SEHNR and CDR2 FQNEAQ (reference sequence). The V end lost 1 base, the J end lost 2 bases, and 8 bases lay between the germline ends. CDR3 coding DNA: TGTGCCAGCAGCTTAGATTACGGTAACACCGGGGAGCTGTTTTTT. It is translated as CASSLDYGNTGELFF.

This rearrangement joins TRBV6-2 or TRBV6-3 to TRBJ2-2, with 8 bases lining up with TRBD2. The CDR3 has 15 amino acids. J was trimmed by 3 bases and V by 6 bases; bases with no gene match: 6. Germline V CDR1 and CDR2: MNHEY, SVGEGT. CDR3: CASSHLGGDTGELFF. The CDR3 DNA follows: TGTGCCAGCAGCCACCTCGGGGGGGACACCGGGGAGCTGTTTTTT.

The chain links TRBV19 to TRBJ1-6; TRBD1 is a possible D gene (5 bases). Looked up from germline, CDR1 is LNHDA and CDR2 is SQIVND (reference sequence). The CDR3 extends over 16 amino acids. Trimming took off 5 bases at V and 6 bases at J, with 17 bases between the two ends. The CDR3 DNA follows: TGTGCCAGTAGTTCTGGGGCAGACGGTTTTAATTCACCCCTCCACTTT. It specifies CASSSGADGFNSPLHF.

The rearrangement links TRBV4-1 to TRBJ1-1; D gene uncertain. V dropped 1 base and J dropped 9 bases, with 6 bases sitting between them. The CDR3 contains 11 residues. Germline V gene lookup returns CDR1 MGHRA and CDR2 YSYEKL. CDR3 protein: CASSQAGKAFF. Here the CDR3 DNA reads TGCGCCAGCAGCCAAGCCGGGAAAGCTTTCTTT.

V is TRBV18 and J is TRBJ1-1, with 8 bases identical to TRBD1. The CDR3 is 13 amino acids. The V segment lost 3 bases and the J segment 5 bases; nucleotides outside the gene matches: 2. Per the germline V gene, CDR1 is KGHSH and CDR2 is LQKENI. The DNA for the CDR3 is TGTGCCAGCTCACCGTGGACAGGGACTGAAGCTTTCTTT. It specifies CASSPWTGTEAFF. Using reference TRBV18 and TRBJ1-1 for the parts outside the CDR3, the full variable domain is NAGVMQNPRHLVRRRGQEARLRCSPMKGHSHVYWYRQLPEEGLKFMVYLQKENIIDESGMPKERFSAEFPKEGPSILRIQQVVRGDSAAYFCASSPWTGTEAFFGQGTRLTVV.

The chain couples TRBV18 to TRBJ2-7; TRBD1 is a possible D gene (6 bases). The CDR3 covers 13 residues. Germline V CDR1 and CDR2: KGHSH, LQKENI. V lost 2 bases and J lost 2, with 7 bases in between. This CDR3 reads CASSPRQAYEQYF. CDR3 sequence (DNA): TGTGCCAGCTCACCAAGACAGGCCTACGAGCAGTACTTC. The entire variable domain, with the rest obtained from reference TRBV18 and TRBJ2-7, is as follows: NAGVMQNPRHLVRRRGQEARLRCSPMKGHSHVYWYRQLPEEGLKFMVYLQKENIIDESGMPKERFSAEFPKEGPSILRIQQVVRGDSAAYFCASSPRQAYEQYFGPGTRLTVT.

This clone was seen just once. The chain recombines TRBV19 with TRBJ1-5; no definite D call. The CDR3 sequence is 15 residues long. Looked up from germline, CDR1 is LNHDA and CDR2 is SQIVND (reference sequence). Deletions cut 1 base from V and 9 bases from J, with 16 bases between. The CDR3 DNA sequence: TGTGCCAGTAGTATAGTCGCCGACACCCCAACGCCCCAGCATTTT. It translates to CASSIVADTPTPQHF. The full variable domain, with the rest looked up from reference TRBV19 and TRBJ1-5, is DGGITQSPKYLFRKEGQNVTLSCEQNLNHDAMYWYRQDPGQGLRLIYYSQIVNDFQKGDIAEGYSVSREKKESFPLTVTSAQKNPTAFYLCASSIVADTPTPQHFGDGTRLSIL.

This clone was detected a few times. In DNA form, the CDR3 reads TGTGCCAGCAGTTTAGCAGACCCAGATACGCAGTATTTT. Translating gives CASSLADPDTQYF. The gene calls are TRBV12-3 or TRBV12-4 and TRBJ2-3; unclear D gene. CDR3 length: 13 residues. Between the trimmed V and J ends, which lost 0 bases and 4 bases, there was a span of 5 bases.

This clone came up once. The chain links TRBV5-4 to TRBJ1-3, with a possible D match to TRBD1 (5 bases). V lost 5 bases to trimming and J lost 0 bases, with 12 bases between them. Germline CDR1 reads SGHNT; CDR2 reads YYREEE (reference sequence). The CDR3 spans 15 residues. The chain's CDR3 is CASRDGAFSGNTIYF. CDR3 DNA sequence: TGTGCCAGCAGAGACGGGGCGTTCTCTGGAAACACCATATATTTT. Complete variable domain (other parts from reference TRBV5-4 and TRBJ1-3): ETGVTQSPTHLIKTRGQQVTLRCSSQSGHNTVSWYQQALGQGPQFIFQYYREEENGRGNFPPRFSGLQFPNYSSELNVNALELDDSALYLCASRDGAFSGNTIYFGEGSWLTVV.

The CDR3 region is CARSISGAVNTEAFF. The CDR3 nucleotides read TGTGCCAGAAGCATCAGTGGGGCGGTGAACACTGAAGCTTTCTTT. V and J are TRBV5-3 and TRBJ1-1; D might be TRBD1 (5 bases). TRBV5-3 is classed as an ORF, of uncertain function. The CDR3 spans 15 residues. V was shortened by 4 bases and J by 0 bases, with 13 bases between the two germline ends.